Below are 20 T cell receptor beta chains sequenced from a single sample in a study of monozygotic twins with inflammatory bowel disease. From the 5' RACE reads, TCRdb lists one entry per CDR3 protein and no DNA. The sample holds approximately 140,000 distinct CDR3 sequences. The sample was blood. The receptors derive from a human donor with ulcerative colitis or Crohn's disease, or a healthy co-twin of an affected twin (not recorded which).

V gene TRBV19 combines with J gene TRBJ2-1; with no DNA, the TCRdb D assignment of TRBD2 cannot be verified. The CDR3 sequence is 19 residues long. In germline, CDR1 is LNHDA, CDR2 SQIVND (reference sequence). The CDR3 region is CASTYGLPGLAGDYNEQFF.

The genes are TRBV7-2 and TRBJ1-1; lacking DNA, the TRBD1 call made by TCRdb goes unchecked. The CDR3 has 14 amino acids. Germline CDR1 SGHTA, CDR2 FQGNSA. CDR3 residues: CASSLVKPQGEAFF.

V and J are TRBV4-1 and TRBJ2-1; as DNA is missing, the TRBD1 call by TCRdb cannot be tested. The CDR3 has 16 residues. Germline assignment: CDR1 MGHRA and CDR2 YSYEKL. CDR3 residues: CASGQRPGQGLNEQFF.

The chain links TRBV5-1 to TRBJ2-5; the D call of TRBD1 rests on TCRdb alone, since no DNA is present to check it. This CDR3 comprises 15 residues. Germline V CDR1 and CDR2: SGHRS, YFSETQ. CDR3 sequence: CASLEGTGALETQYF. Full variable domain (rest looked up from reference TRBV5-1 and TRBJ2-5): KAGVTQTPRYLIKTRGQQVTLSCSPISGHRSVSWYQQTPGQGLQFLFEYFSETQRNKGNFPGRFSGRQFSNSRSEMNVSTLELGDSALYLCASLEGTGALETQYFGPGTRLLVL.

The CDR3 region is CARDVTGVAKNIQYF. This chain uses TRBV5-1 with TRBJ2-4. Germline CDR1 is SGHRS and CDR2 is YFSETQ. The CDR3 is 15 residues long.

V usage is TRBV6-2 or TRBV6-3 and J usage is TRBJ1-6; TCRdb returns TRBD1, unconfirmable since there is no DNA. This CDR3 contains 20 residues. The germline CDR1 and CDR2 sequences are MNHEY and SVGEGT. CDR3 sequence reads: CASSSDEDRGLRTYNSPLHF.

The V and J genes are TRBV5-1 and TRBJ2-4; the TCRdb call, TRBD1, lacks DNA for checking. The CDR3 totals 15 residues. The germline V gene encodes CDR1 SGHRS and CDR2 YFSETQ. The CDR3 loop is CASSQWTATKNIQYF.

The chain is built from TRBV20-1 and TRBJ1-1; the D gene TCRdb calls, TRBD1, cannot be checked with no DNA. Germline lookup yields CDR1 DFQATT and CDR2 SNEGSKA (reference sequence). The CDR3 length is 16 residues. Here the CDR3 reads CSAEGGLGSAPTEAFF.

The chain uses TRBV7-7 and TRBJ2-1; TCRdb selects TRBD1, and the lack of DNA leaves this call unchecked. Germline V lookup: CDR1 SSHAT, CDR2 FNYEAQ (reference sequence). CDR3 length equals 16 residues. The CDR3 protein is CASSLGLRGGPNEQFF.

The J gene is TRBJ2-7, the V gene TRBV7-2. This CDR3 comprises 13 residues. Germline V gene sequence: CDR1 SGHTA, CDR2 FQGNSA. CDR3: CASSLGLAYEQYF.

V gene TRBV7-2 combines with J gene TRBJ2-5; as DNA is missing, the TRBD2 call by TCRdb cannot be tested. CDR3 length: 15 residues. Germline CDR1 is SGHTA and CDR2 is FQGNSA. CDR3 loop: CASTRGSSGQETQYF.

The chain links TRBV27 to TRBJ2-1; the D call from TCRdb, TRBD1, cannot be confirmed without DNA. This CDR3 contains 14 residues. Germline loops: CDR1 MNHEY, CDR2 SMNVEV (reference sequence). The CDR3 loop is CASSVAGPNNEQFF.

This chain connects TRBV28 to TRBJ2-1; as DNA is missing, the TRBD1 call by TCRdb cannot be tested. The CDR3 contains 15 residues. The V gene's germline CDR1 is MDHEN and CDR2 SYDVKM. The CDR3 is CASSFSGTAYNEQFF.

The rearrangement joins TRBV4-3 to TRBJ1-4. Germline V lookup: CDR1 LGHNA, CDR2 YSLEER. The CDR3 runs 14 residues. This CDR3 is CASSQEGTAARLFF.

This rearrangement joins TRBV5-1 to TRBJ1-1; absent DNA, TCRdb's TRBD1 call cannot be checked. This CDR3 region has 15 residues. Germline V gives CDR1 SGHRS, CDR2 YFSETQ. CDR3 in amino acids: CASSLVPQPNTEAFF.

The chain employs TRBV6-2 or TRBV6-3 and TRBJ2-3; TCRdb's D call, TRBD2, is unchecked because there is no DNA. The germline V gene has CDR1 MNHEY and CDR2 SVGEGT. This CDR3 has 16 residues. CDR3 loop: CASSDGLAGGRDTQYF.

J is TRBJ1-2 and V is TRBV13; no DNA is available, so the TRBD1 call from TCRdb remains unchecked. CDR3 size: 16 residues. Looked up from germline, CDR1 is PRHDT and CDR2 is FYEKMQ (reference sequence). The CDR3 spells CASSLGRRGQTTGYTF.

This sequence joins TRBV12-3 or TRBV12-4 and TRBJ1-1; TCRdb returns TRBD1, unconfirmable since there is no DNA. The CDR3 spans 13 residues. The CDR3 spells CASKRQINTEAFF.

The chain couples TRBV3-1 to TRBJ2-5. The V gene's germline CDR1 is LGHDT and CDR2 YNNKEL (reference sequence). The CDR3 runs to 11 residues. The CDR3 loop is CASSLGQYQYF.

This chain uses TRBV5-5 with TRBJ1-2; TCRdb's D gene call, TRBD1, goes unchecked for lack of DNA. Germline V CDR1 and CDR2: SGHKS, YYEKEE (reference sequence). The CDR3 contains 15 residues. CDR3 amino acids: CASSLGWGPNYGYTF.